This T cell receptor beta chain is from a study of blood T cell repertoires in COVID-19. For the study at large: The United States, Italy and Spain were the sources of the acute and convalescent COVID-19 samples. The cDNA or gDNA used as material had been derived from T cells, B-cell-depleted T cells, or PBMCs.

In the source study's methods: Nucleated cell number was recorded as an estimate derived from reference gene primer amplification. Some clones are missing from TCRdb's copy, which holds only in-frame ones; the method was immunoSEQ multiplex PCR. That table gives V, J and clone size, and the DNA gave D and trimming. The sample consists of 140,000 to 150,000 clones, under 90% of them appearing once. The TCR originated in a human donor in a cohort sampled during active COVID-19. Material for sequencing was peripheral blood.

Here the CDR3 reads CASSQRLAERTDTQYF. DNA for the CDR3: TGTGCCAGCAGCCAGCGGCTAGCGGAAAGGACAGATACGCAGTATTTT. The chain employs TRBV4-2 and TRBJ2-3; 7 nucleotides line up with TRBD2. Germline V CDR1 and CDR2: LGHNA, YNFKEQ. The V segment lost 3 bases and the J segment 3 bases; nucleotides outside the gene matches: 9. The CDR3 runs 16 residues.